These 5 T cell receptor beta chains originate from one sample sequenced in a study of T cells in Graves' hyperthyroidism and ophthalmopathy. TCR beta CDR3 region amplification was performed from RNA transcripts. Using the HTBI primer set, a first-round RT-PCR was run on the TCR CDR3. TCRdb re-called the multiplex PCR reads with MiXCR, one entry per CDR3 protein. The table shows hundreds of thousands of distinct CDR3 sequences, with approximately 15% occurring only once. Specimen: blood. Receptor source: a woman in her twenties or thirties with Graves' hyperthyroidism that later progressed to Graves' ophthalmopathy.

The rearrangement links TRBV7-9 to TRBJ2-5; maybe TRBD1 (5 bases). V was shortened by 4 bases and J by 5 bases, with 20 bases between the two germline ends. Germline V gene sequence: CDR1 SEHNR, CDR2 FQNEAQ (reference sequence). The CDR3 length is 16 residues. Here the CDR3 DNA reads TGTGCCAGCAGCTCCAAATATCGGACATCCGTTGAGACCCAGTACTTC. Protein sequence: CASSSKYRTSVETQYF.

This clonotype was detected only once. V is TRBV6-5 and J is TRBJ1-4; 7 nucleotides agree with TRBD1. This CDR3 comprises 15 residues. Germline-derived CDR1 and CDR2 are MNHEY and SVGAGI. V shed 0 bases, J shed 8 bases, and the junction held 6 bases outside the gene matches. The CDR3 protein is CASSYSGQVWEKLFF. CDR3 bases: TGTGCCAGCAGTTACTCCGGACAGGTTTGGGAAAAACTGTTTTTT.

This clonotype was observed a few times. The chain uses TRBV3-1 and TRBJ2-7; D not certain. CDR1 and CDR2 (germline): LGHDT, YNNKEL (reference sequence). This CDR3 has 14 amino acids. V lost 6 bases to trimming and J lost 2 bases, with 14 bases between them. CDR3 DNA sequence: TGTGCCAGCAGTCCGATGACAAGAACCTACGAGCAGTACTTC. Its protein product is CASSPMTRTYEQYF.

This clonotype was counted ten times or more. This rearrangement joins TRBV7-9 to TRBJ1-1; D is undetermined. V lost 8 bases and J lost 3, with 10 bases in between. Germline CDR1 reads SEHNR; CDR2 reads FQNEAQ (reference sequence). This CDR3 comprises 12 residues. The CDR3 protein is CASDGGDTEAFF. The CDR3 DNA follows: TGTGCCAGCGACGGTGGGGACACTGAAGCTTTCTTT.

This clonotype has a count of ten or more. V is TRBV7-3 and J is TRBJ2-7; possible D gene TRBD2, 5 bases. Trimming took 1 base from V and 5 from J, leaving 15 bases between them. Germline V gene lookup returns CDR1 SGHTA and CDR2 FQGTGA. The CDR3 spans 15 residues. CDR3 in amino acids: CASSLRSGGRDEQYF. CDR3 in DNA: TGTGCCAGCAGCTTAAGAAGCGGTGGTAGGGACGAGCAGTACTTC.